The 27 T cell receptor beta chains given below trace back to one sample, sequenced in a study of metastatic and nonmetastatic thyroid tumors. TCRdb reprocessed the PCR reads using MiXCR. Of 4,900 or so clones listed, more than 25% are singletons. All patients reached thyroid surgery having received no treatment beforehand. Input material: adjacent normal tissue. The receptors come from a female donor with papillary thyroid cancer or a benign thyroid nodule (not recorded which). Some clones in this sample may be carry-over from other donors' samples.

The rearrangement uses TRBV6-1 and TRBJ1-1; maybe TRBD1 (5 bases). This CDR3 spans 14 amino acids. Trimming stripped 1 base from V and 7 bases from J, with 13 bases between. Germline CDR1 reads MNHNS; CDR2 reads SASEGT. The CDR3 bases are TGTGCCAGCAGTGAAGAGAGGAGACAGCTTGAAGCTTTCTTT. Encoded protein: CASSEERRQLEAFF.

This clone is labeled as medium-sized. The CDR3: CASSFSGSSYNEQFF. CDR3 in DNA: TGTGCCAGCAGCTTCAGCGGGAGCTCCTACAATGAGCAGTTCTTC. This chain connects TRBV7-9 to TRBJ2-1; 8 nucleotides match TRBD2. Germline values: CDR1 SEHNR, CDR2 FQNEAQ (reference sequence). This CDR3 is 15 amino acids long. V dropped 3 bases and J dropped 0; count of bases not matched to a gene: 1.

As to this clone: At one end the junction does not follow the germline gene, possibly because of a read error. The J gene is TRBJ2-7, the V gene TRBV6-1, with TRBD1 matching over 9 bases. The V gene's germline CDR1 is MNHNS and CDR2 SASEGT. This CDR3 spans 17 amino acids. The DNA of the CDR3 is TGTGCCAGCAGGCTAGCAGGACAGGGGTTTGGATTATACGAGCTGTACTTC. Translation: CASRLAGQGFGLYELYF.

The rearrangement uses TRBV7-8 and TRBJ1-1, with a possible D match to TRBD1 (5 bases). The germline gives CDR1 SGHVS, CDR2 FQNEAQ. CDR3 length: 14 amino acids. Trimming shortened V by 5 bases and J by 7 bases, and 17 bases separated the two germline ends. In DNA, the CDR3 is TGTGCCAGCAGCCCCGCCGGTAGACAGCATGAAGCTTTCTTT. This sequence encodes CASSPAGRQHEAFF.

The chain links TRBV9 to TRBJ2-5; tentatively, D is TRBD2 (7 bases). Per germline, CDR1 SGDLS and CDR2 YYNGEE. CDR3 length: 14 residues. Deletions cut 2 bases from V and 4 bases from J, with 12 bases between. The CDR3 loop is CASSVWGGGETQYF. CDR3 DNA sequence: TGTGCCAGCAGCGTTTGGGGAGGGGGAGAGACCCAGTACTTC.

This chain joins TRBV11-1 and TRBJ1-2, with 7 bases aligning to TRBD1. The V and J ends lost 5 bases and 1 base, in that order; junction bases with no gene match: 7. This CDR3 region has 15 residues. Germline V gives CDR1 SGHAT, CDR2 FQDESV (reference sequence). CDR3 residues: CASSRNRDSNYGYTF. CDR3 DNA: TGTGCCAGCAGCCGCAACCGGGACAGTAACTATGGCTACACCTTC.

The sample holds many counts of this clone. The V and J genes are TRBV27 and TRBJ2-7; 11 bases line up with TRBD2. With 5 bases clipped from V and 4 bases from J, the junction kept 16 bases outside the gene matches. Germline V CDR1 and CDR2: MNHEY, SMNVEV (reference sequence). The CDR3 loop spans 18 amino acids. The CDR3 sequence is CASSQAEGTSGAPYEQYF. Written as DNA, the CDR3 is TGTGCCAGCAGTCAGGCCGAGGGGACTAGCGGAGCCCCTTACGAGCAGTACTTC.

By sample share, this clone is medium-sized. The V call is TRBV7-2, the J call TRBJ2-2, with D hard to call. Germline assignment: CDR1 SGHTA and CDR2 FQGNSA. V was shortened by 1 base and J by 6 bases, with 6 bases between the two germline ends. This CDR3 is built from 13 residues. CDR3 sequence reads: CASSLGQAGELFF. The DNA of the CDR3 is TGTGCCAGCAGCTTAGGGCAGGCCGGGGAGCTGTTTTTT.

Relative to its sample, this clone is medium-sized. J is TRBJ1-4 and V is TRBV7-8; possible D gene TRBD1, 6 bases. V lost 5 bases and J lost 8, with 9 bases in between. Germline values: CDR1 SGHVS, CDR2 FQNEAQ. The CDR3 length is 12 residues. The CDR3 DNA reads TGTGCCAGCAGCGATGGGACAGAAAAACTGTTTTTT. It specifies CASSDGTEKLFF.

This chain joins TRBV20-1 and TRBJ2-7; 7 bases map to TRBD1. The CDR3 spans 12 residues. With 6 bases clipped from V and 4 bases from J, the junction kept 6 bases outside the gene matches. Germline-derived CDR1 and CDR2 are DFQATT and SNEGSKA (reference sequence). The chain's CDR3 is CSARKQGYEQYF. The CDR3 DNA sequence: TGCAGTGCAAGAAAACAGGGGTACGAGCAGTACTTC.

This clone showed up just a few times. The chain employs TRBV6-2 or TRBV6-3 and TRBJ2-2; D gene ambiguous. V lost 6 bases, J lost 6 bases, and 8 bases lay in between. The CDR3 consists of 12 residues. CDR1 is MNHEY and CDR2 is SVGEGT in the germline V gene. The CDR3 loop is CASRFGSGELFF. The CDR3 DNA reads TGTGCCAGCAGATTCGGGTCCGGGGAGCTGTTTTTT.

This clone is medium-sized within its sample. V gene TRBV5-1 combines with J gene TRBJ1-2; weak D call: TRBD1 (6 bases). CDR3 length equals 14 residues. Trimming stripped 1 base from V and 6 bases from J, with 13 bases between. The germline V gene has CDR1 SGHRS and CDR2 YFSETQ. CDR3 in amino acids: CASSLSPTGNGYTF. The CDR3 DNA sequence: TGCGCCAGCAGCTTGTCACCCACAGGGAATGGCTACACCTTC.

The J gene is TRBJ1-5, the V gene TRBV6-2 or TRBV6-3; 7 bases are a match to TRBD1. The germline gives CDR1 MNHEY, CDR2 SVGEGT. The CDR3 covers 16 residues. V shed 2 bases and J 6 bases; nucleotides not matched to a gene: 10. The CDR3 sequence: CASSYGGGWGSQPQHF. As DNA, the CDR3 is TGTGCCAGCAGTTACGGAGGGGGCTGGGGAAGTCAGCCCCAGCATTTT.

The gene calls are TRBV11-2 and TRBJ1-1; D ambiguous. The CDR3 covers 16 residues. Germline CDR1 and CDR2: SGHAT and FQNNGV. The V end was cut by 1 base, the J end by 6 bases, with 18 bases between. The CDR3 region has the DNA TGTGCCAGCAGCTTAGGACACCCGGGGTTAGTGGCTGAAGCTTTCTTT. It translates to CASSLGHPGLVAEAFF.

This clone is deemed medium-sized (0.01 to 0.1%). This chain links TRBV2 with TRBJ1-2, with a tentative D call TRBD1 (6 bases). The CDR3 contains 16 residues. Germline V CDR1 and CDR2: SNHLY, FYNNEI. The V end lost 6 bases, the J end lost 7 bases, and 24 bases lay between the germline ends. CDR3: CASSQLHPGVGAGYTF. The CDR3 bases are TGTGCCAGCAGCCAACTCCATCCCGGAGTGGGGGCTGGCTACACCTTC.

In its sample, this clone is large. This chain uses TRBV9 with TRBJ2-1, with D possibly being TRBD1 (6 bases). Germline V gene data show CDR1 as SGDLS and CDR2 as YYNGEE. CDR3 length: 14 residues. V shed 4 bases and J shed 8 bases, with 16 bases lying between them. For the CDR3, the DNA is TGTGCCAGCAGCCAAAACCAGGGGTTGGATGAGCAGTTCTTC. Encoded protein: CASSQNQGLDEQFF.

This clone has a count of ten or more. The genes are TRBV4-1 and TRBJ2-7; 11 bases match TRBD2. The germline V gene encodes CDR1 MGHRA and CDR2 YSYEKL. Trimming removed 3 bases from V and 2 bases from J; junction bases left unmatched: 9. The CDR3 is 17 residues long. CDR3 DNA sequence: TGCGCCAGCAGCCAGACAGCTAGCGGGGGGACCCCCTACGAGCAGTACTTC. The encoded protein is CASSQTASGGTPYEQYF.

The chain recombines TRBV7-9 with TRBJ1-1; D may be TRBD1 (5 bases). V was shortened by 1 base and J by 3 bases, with 12 bases between the two germline ends. Per the germline V gene, CDR1 is SEHNR and CDR2 is FQNEAQ (reference sequence). This CDR3 contains 15 residues. Here the CDR3 DNA reads TGTGCCAGCAGCTTAGTTGCAGGGAGCCACACTGAAGCTTTCTTT. Translation: CASSLVAGSHTEAFF.

The sample holds a few counts of this clone. This CDR3 is CASTQGNEQYF. As DNA, the CDR3 is TGTGCCAGCACCCAGGGAAACGAGCAGTACTTC. V usage is TRBV5-5 and J usage is TRBJ2-7, with a tentative D call TRBD1 (5 bases). Germline-derived CDR1 and CDR2 are SGHKS and YYEKEE (reference sequence). V was pared by 6 bases and J by 5 bases, with 9 bases between. The CDR3 is 11 residues long.

The chain has TRBV6-1 and TRBJ1-5, with 7 bases matching TRBD1. CDR1 MNHNS and CDR2 SASEGT come from the germline V gene. This CDR3 contains 14 residues. J lost 6 bases, V lost 2 bases, and 4 bases had no gene match. CDR3: CASSENQGVQPQHF. In DNA, the CDR3 is TGTGCCAGCAGTGAAAATCAGGGGGTTCAGCCCCAGCATTTT.

This chain uses TRBV5-4 with TRBJ1-1; 8 nucleotides agree with TRBD1. The CDR3 sequence is 15 residues long. Germline CDR1 SGHNT, CDR2 YYREEE (reference sequence). V was pared by 2 bases and J by 5 bases, with 8 bases of the junction left unmatched. As DNA, the CDR3 is TGTGCCAGCAGCTTCTTCGGAGACAGGGGAACTGAAGCTTTCTTT. As protein: CASSFFGDRGTEAFF. The full variable domain, completed using reference TRBV5-4 and TRBJ1-1, is ETGVTQSPTHLIKTRGQQVTLRCSSQSGHNTVSWYQQALGQGPQFIFQYYREEENGRGNFPPRFSGLQFPNYSSELNVNALELDDSALYLCASSFFGDRGTEAFFGQGTRLTVV.

This clone occurred many times. This same CDR3 is encoded by further DNA sequences in the sample. This chain links TRBV6-1 with TRBJ2-7; TRBD1 matches at 8 bases. Trimming at V came to 4 bases and at J to 2 bases, leaving 4 bases not matched to a gene. The CDR3 covers 14 residues. CDR1 and CDR2 from the germline V gene are MNHNS and SASEGT. CDR3 loop: CASSVGQGPYEQYF. The CDR3 DNA sequence: TGTGCCAGCAGTGTCGGACAGGGTCCCTACGAGCAGTACTTC.

V is TRBV19 and J is TRBJ2-4, with unresolved D. Trimming took off 4 bases at V and 5 bases at J, with 6 bases between the two ends. The CDR3 consists of 12 residues. Germline V gives CDR1 LNHDA, CDR2 SQIVND (reference sequence). In nucleotides, the CDR3 is TGTGCCAGTAGTACAAGGGAAAACATTCAGTACTTC. Protein: CASSTRENIQYF. Looking up the rest from reference TRBV19 and TRBJ2-4 gives the full variable domain: DGGITQSPKYLFRKEGQNVTLSCEQNLNHDAMYWYRQDPGQGLRLIYYSQIVNDFQKGDIAEGYSVSREKKESFPLTVTSAQKNPTAFYLCASSTRENIQYFGAGTRLSVL.

This sequence joins TRBV11-1 and TRBJ1-1; a possible D gene is TRBD1 (6 bases). Trimming pared 7 bases from V and 2 bases from J, leaving 8 bases between. Per germline, CDR1 SGHAT and CDR2 FQDESV (reference sequence). The length of the CDR3 is 12 residues. This CDR3 is CASTQGNTEAFF. In DNA form, the CDR3 reads TGTGCCAGCACACAGGGAAACACTGAAGCTTTCTTT.

In its sample, this clone is large. The rearrangement links TRBV5-1 to TRBJ2-7, with TRBD2 matching over 8 bases. Per the germline V gene, CDR1 is SGHRS and CDR2 is YFSETQ. With V trimmed by 3 bases and J by 2 bases, 7 bases remained unmatched. CDR3 length equals 15 residues. CDR3 loop: CASSSPGLGTYEQYF. CDR3 DNA sequence: TGCGCCAGCAGCTCTCCGGGACTAGGAACCTACGAGCAGTACTTC.

The chain has TRBV24-1 and TRBJ1-2, with a tentative D call TRBD1 (5 bases). Per the germline V gene, CDR1 is KGHDR and CDR2 is SFDVKD. The length of the CDR3 is 13 residues. Trimming left V 4 bases short and J 4 bases short, with 9 bases between. The CDR3 protein is CATSDQGSYGYTF. Written as DNA, the CDR3 is TGTGCCACCAGTGACCAGGGTTCCTATGGCTACACCTTC.

The chain links TRBV12-3 or TRBV12-4 to TRBJ2-2; D is undetermined. The V end lost 3 bases, the J end lost 7 bases, and 6 bases lay between the germline ends. The CDR3 sequence is 12 residues long. The chain's CDR3 is CASSFQDGELFF. Written as DNA, the CDR3 is TGTGCCAGCAGTTTCCAGGACGGGGAGCTGTTTTTT.